This T cell receptor beta chain was identified in a study of cytomegalovirus exposure and HLA in healthy donors. With 60 Vbeta and 13 Jbeta primers, the PCR was carried out. The method was immunoSEQ multiplex PCR; TCRdb's version includes in-frame clones alone and lacks a portion of them. Of about 160,000 clones in the sample, about 80% were seen once. Input material: PBMCs. The receptor was derived from a man aged 35-49 years in good health and CMV-seronegative.

Here the CDR3 reads CASSPKRPTRRNTGELFF. The CDR3, as DNA: TGTGCCAGCAGCCCTAAAAGACCTACTAGGAGAAACACCGGGGAGCTGTTTTTT. This chain links TRBV11-2 with TRBJ2-2, with D perhaps TRBD2 (5 bases). In germline, CDR1 is SGHAT, CDR2 FQNNGV. The CDR3 sequence is 18 residues long. Between the trimmed V and J ends, which lost 5 bases and 2 bases, there was a span of 21 bases.